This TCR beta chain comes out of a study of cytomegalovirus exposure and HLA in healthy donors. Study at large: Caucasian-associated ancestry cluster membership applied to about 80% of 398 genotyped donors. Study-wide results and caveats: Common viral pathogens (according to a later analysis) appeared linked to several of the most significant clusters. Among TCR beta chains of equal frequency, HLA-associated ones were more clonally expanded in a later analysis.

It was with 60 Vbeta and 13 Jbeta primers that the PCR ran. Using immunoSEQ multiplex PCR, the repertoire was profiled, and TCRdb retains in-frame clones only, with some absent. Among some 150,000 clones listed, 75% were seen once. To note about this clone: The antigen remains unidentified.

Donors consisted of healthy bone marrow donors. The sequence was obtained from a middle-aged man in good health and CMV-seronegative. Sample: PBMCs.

CDR3 DNA sequence: TGTGCCAGCAGGAAGAGGGGACTCAATGAAAAACTGTTTTTT. Its translation is CASRKRGLNEKLFF. The rearrangement links TRBV6-5 to TRBJ1-4; possibly TRBD1 for D (5 bases). This CDR3 is built from 14 residues. V was trimmed by 6 bases and J by 5 bases, leaving 13 bases between them. Germline V gene sequence: CDR1 MNHEY, CDR2 SVGAGI.